This TCR beta chain was documented in a study of cytomegalovirus exposure and HLA in healthy donors. The primer mix had 60 Vbeta and 13 Jbeta primers. Some clones are missing from TCRdb's copy, which holds only in-frame ones; the method was immunoSEQ multiplex PCR. The specimen's table records 45,000 to 60,000 clones. Sample: PBMCs. This receptor was taken from a male donor in good health and CMV-seronegative.

The CDR3 DNA sequence: TGTGCCAGCTCACCATTGCGGGGGGGAGGACTAGCGGCCTACAATGAGCAGTTCTTC. Translation gives CASSPLRGGGLAAYNEQFF. V usage is TRBV18 and J usage is TRBJ2-1; TRBD2 aligns across 10 bases. Unmatched junction bases numbered 12, after V lost 2 bases and J lost 2 bases. The CDR3 extends over 19 amino acids. Germline CDR1 KGHSH, CDR2 LQKENI.